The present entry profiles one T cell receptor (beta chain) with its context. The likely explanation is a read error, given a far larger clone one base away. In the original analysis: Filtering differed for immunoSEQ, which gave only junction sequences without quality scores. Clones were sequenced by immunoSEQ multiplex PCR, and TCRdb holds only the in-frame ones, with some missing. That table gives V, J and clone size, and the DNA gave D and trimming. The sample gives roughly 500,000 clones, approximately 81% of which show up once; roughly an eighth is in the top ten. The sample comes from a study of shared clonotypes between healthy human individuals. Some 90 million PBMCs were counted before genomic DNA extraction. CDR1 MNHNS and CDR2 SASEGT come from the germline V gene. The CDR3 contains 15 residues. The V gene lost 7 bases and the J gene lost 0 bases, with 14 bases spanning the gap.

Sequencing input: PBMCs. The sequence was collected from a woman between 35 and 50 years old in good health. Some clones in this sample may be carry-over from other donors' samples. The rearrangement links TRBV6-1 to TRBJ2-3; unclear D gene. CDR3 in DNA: TGTGCCAGCAAGGTACCTCGCCCCAGCACAGATACGCAGTATTTT. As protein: CASKVPRPSTDTQYF.